This T cell receptor beta chain was recorded in a study of blood T cell repertoires in COVID-19. Sequencing used immunoSEQ multiplex PCR; TCRdb keeps in-frame clones, though not all of them. The table has 300,000 to 400,000 clones, 70% to 90% seen once. The sequence was obtained from a woman aged 45-65 years with active or convalescent COVID-19. The sequenced sample consisted of peripheral blood.

This CDR3 is CASSSGETQYF. The CDR3 DNA reads as TGTGCCAGCAGTTCCGGAGAGACCCAGTACTTC. The chain recombines TRBV28 with TRBJ2-5; no clear D. Germline V lookup: CDR1 MDHEN, CDR2 SYDVKM. The CDR3 has 11 amino acids. The ends were cut back, 4 bases at V and 4 bases at J, with 4 bases in the middle.